The 7 T cell receptor beta chains presented below share a single source sample, sequenced in a study of patients and donors after allogeneic stem cell transplantation. TCRdb analysed the RT-PCR reads with MiXCR anew, one entry per CDR3 protein. Of about 200,000 distinct CDR3 sequences listed, 35% to 50% were seen once; the top ten hold about 35%. The sequenced sample consisted of blood, either unsorted or a sorted T cell fraction (not recorded which). The receptors were sampled from a human donor who was either an allogeneic HSCT recipient or a stem cell or donor lymphocyte infusion donor (not recorded which). It is not recorded whose cells these are; they may come from a transplant donor.

This clonotype came up a few times. The CDR3 DNA reads TGTGCCAGCAGTTTCTCCAGGGAAGATGGCTACACCTTC. Its protein product is CASSFSREDGYTF. The chain links TRBV12-3 or TRBV12-4 to TRBJ1-2; the D gene is possibly TRBD1 (5 bases). The CDR3 is 13 residues long. The V end was cut by 3 bases, the J end by 6 bases, with 11 bases between.

There are a few counts of this clonotype. This sequence joins TRBV20-1 and TRBJ1-6, with 10 bases matching TRBD1. CDR3 length equals 13 residues. Germline assignment: CDR1 DFQATT and CDR2 SNEGSKA (reference sequence). J lost 10 bases, V lost 4 bases, and 4 bases had no gene match. The CDR3 bases are TGCAGTGCTACGGACAGGGGGGGATCACCCCTCCACTTT. Its translation is CSATDRGGSPLHF.

The chain uses TRBV6-5 and TRBJ1-5, with TRBD1 identical over 12 bases. CDR1 MNHEY and CDR2 SVGAGI come from the germline V gene. The CDR3 spans 16 residues. V trimming: 0 bases; J trimming: 6 bases; junction bases outside the gene matches: 3. For the CDR3, the DNA is TGTGCCAGCAGTTACTCCGGGACAGGGGGCGGTCAGCCCCAGCATTTT. This gives the protein CASSYSGTGGGQPQHF.

The rearrangement joins TRBV5-6 to TRBJ1-1; no clear D. Per germline, CDR1 SGHDT and CDR2 YYEEEE. The CDR3 loop spans 16 amino acids. Trimming shortened V by 0 bases and J by 3 bases, and 15 bases separated the two germline ends. The CDR3 region is CASSLVFPIRDTEAFF. CDR3 bases: TGTGCCAGCAGCTTGGTATTTCCCATCAGAGACACTGAAGCTTTCTTT.

This sequence joins TRBV4-2 and TRBJ1-1; 7 bases map to TRBD1. Germline V gene sequence: CDR1 LGHNA, CDR2 YNFKEQ. This CDR3 is 15 amino acids long. V lost 4 bases to trimming and J lost 7 bases; unmatched junction nucleotides: 12. This chain's CDR3 is CASSPAGQSISEAFF. The DNA for the CDR3 is TGTGCCAGCAGCCCTGCGGGACAGAGTATTAGTGAAGCTTTCTTT.

This clonotype came up a few times. The chain couples TRBV11-2 to TRBJ2-3; D possibly corresponds to TRBD2 (6 bases). The germline V and J ends were trimmed by 8 bases and 5 bases, with 26 bases remaining between them. The germline gives CDR1 SGHAT, CDR2 FQNNGV. The CDR3 totals 17 residues. In nucleotides, the CDR3 is TGTGCCAGCTCCCCCCGACCGGGACTCTGGGGCAAAGATACGCAGTATTTT. Protein product: CASSPRPGLWGKDTQYF.

The V and J genes are TRBV12-3 or TRBV12-4 and TRBJ1-3, with D tentatively TRBD1 (5 bases). The CDR3 is 17 amino acids. Trimming removed 2 bases from V and 0 bases from J, with 14 bases in between. The CDR3 region has the DNA TGTGCCAGCAGTTTATGGGGACTTTGGACCTCTGGAAACACCATATATTTT. It specifies CASSLWGLWTSGNTIYF.